This T cell receptor beta chain emerged from a study of blood T cell repertoires in COVID-19 (dated by TCRdb to about 2020). Concerning the study at large: Collaborator samples came from the United States, Italy and Spain and covered acute and convalescent phases of COVID-19. The prospective study material was composed of cDNA or gDNA derived from T cells, B-cell-depleted T cells, or PBMCs. Deeply sampled blood TCRbeta repertoires from subjects exposed to, actively infected with, or recovered from COVID-19 were included in the dataset. The repertoires were released in a freely available public database intended as a resource for research on the immune response to SARS-CoV-2. The samples were drawn from the first 160 participants of the ongoing ImmuneRACE study and from some 1,300 subjects provided by 6 global collaborators. Sample metadata almost always included a de-identified subject ID, COVID-19 status, age in years and sex. Where available, HLA class I and class II types were obtained from metadata supplied by the sample provider rather than from assay-based typing. Broader findings and caveats from the paper: The quantity of clinical and demographic metadata differed by source and by participant and was supplied without curation.

The immunoSEQ Assay, a bias-controlled multiplex PCR, was used to amplify TCRbeta CDR3 regions from genomic DNA. As for how the authors treated the data: The number of nucleated cells in each sample was estimated by amplification of reference gene primers within the assay. To quantify the absolute abundance of each unique TCRbeta CDR3 rearrangement, sequence reads were collapsed and filtered. Productive Simpson clonality was computed per sample as the square root of Simpson's diversity index over productive rearrangements. The immuneACCESS repertoire file appears here via TCRdb, limited to in-frame rearrangements. These files lack a portion of the clones; in checked studies, under half of the deficit traces to unresolved V genes, and the cause of the others is not known. V, J and clone size derive from that table, while D and trimming were established from the DNA sequence. Counted in this sample were over 55,000 clones; 60% to 75% of them appeared once. Clones ranked in the top ten supply roughly a third of the sample.

Whole blood was collected in K2EDTA tubes by collaborating institutions according to the institutions' own protocols. For TCRbeta analysis, collaborators shipped samples in one of three forms: frozen whole blood, isolated PBMCs, or DNA extracted from either of those sample types. Concerning this clone itself: It has no known antigen specificity. No quality values exist for individual bases; no much larger clone is one base distant.

Ends trimmed: V by 4 bases, J by 4 bases; bases unmatched to a gene: 2. Its CDR3 holds 13 amino acids, cysteine through phenylalanine. Only the CDR3 DNA is retained, 39 bases long and in frame from the first base. According to the germline V gene (reference sequence), CDR1 reads WNHNN and CDR2 reads SYGVQD. The TCR originated in a woman in her 70s with acute or convalescent COVID-19. Material: peripheral blood. The chain is assembled from TRBV10-1 and TRBJ2-7; 9 middle bases align to TRBD1. The DNA sequence reads TGCGCCAGCAGTGTGGACAGGGGTTACGAGCAGTACTTC. This is translated as CASSVDRGYEQYF.